What follows are 31 T cell receptor beta chains derived from one specimen sequenced in a study of blood T cell repertoires in COVID-19. Some clones are missing from TCRdb's copy, which holds only in-frame ones; the method was immunoSEQ multiplex PCR. The table has nearly 300,000 clones, roughly 84% seen once; the top ten hold 1.4% to 1.5%. Specimen: peripheral blood. Receptors originate from a human donor with COVID-19, enrolled during active disease. The donor label of this sample is uncertain.

The chain joins TRBV3-1 (or the pseudogene TRBV3-2) to TRBJ2-7; perhaps TRBD1 as D (6 bases). The CDR3 consists of 15 residues. Trimming shortened V by 4 bases and J by 6 bases, and 19 bases separated the two germline ends. CDR1 is LGHDT, CDR2 YNNKEL, per germline (reference sequence). The CDR3 protein is CASSRGQGRRGEQYF. The CDR3 DNA reads as TGTGCCAGCAGCCGGGGCCAGGGGAGACGCGGCGAGCAGTACTTC.

The sample holds one count of this clone. This chain connects TRBV19 to TRBJ2-6, with 8 nucleotides matching TRBD1. Trimming cost V 5 bases and J 2 bases; bases outside gene matches: 5. CDR3 length: 16 amino acids. The germline gives CDR1 LNHDA, CDR2 SQIVND (reference sequence). CDR3 bases: TGTGCCAGTAGTTTTCAGGGGGCTGCTGGGGCCAACGTCCTGACTTTC. Translating gives CASSFQGAAGANVLTF.

The chain employs TRBV18 and TRBJ2-1; 12 positions agree with TRBD2. Trimming at V came to 6 bases and at J to 5 bases, leaving 8 bases not matched to a gene. Germline-derived CDR1 and CDR2 are KGHSH and LQKENI. The CDR3 has 16 amino acids. The CDR3 DNA reads TGTGCCAGCTCTACAAAGACTAGCGGGAGCAACAATGAGCAGTTCTTC. Translation gives CASSTKTSGSNNEQFF.

The chain couples TRBV5-1 to TRBJ1-2, with D unclear. The CDR3 sequence is 14 residues long. The V and J ends lost 5 bases and 2 bases respectively, with 13 bases between them. Germline-derived CDR1 and CDR2 are SGHRS and YFSETQ. The CDR3: CASRIGRWNYGYTF. In DNA, the CDR3 is TGCGCCAGCAGGATCGGCAGGTGGAACTATGGCTACACCTTC. Filled out from reference TRBV5-1 and TRBJ1-2, the complete variable domain reads KAGVTQTPRYLIKTRGQQVTLSCSPISGHRSVSWYQQTPGQGLQFLFEYFSETQRNKGNFPGRFSGRQFSNSRSEMNVSTLELGDSALYLCASRIGRWNYGYTFGSGTRLTVV.

This chain's CDR3 is CASSRDSVTDTQYF. CDR3 sequence (DNA): TGTGCCAGCAGCAGGGACTCCGTCACAGATACGCAGTATTTT. The chain joins TRBV9 to TRBJ2-3; weak D call: TRBD2 (6 bases). Germline V gene data show CDR1 as SGDLS and CDR2 as YYNGEE. CDR3 length equals 14 residues. Trimming left V 4 bases short and J 2 bases short, with 11 bases between.

Only one count was recorded for this clone. The CDR3 DNA follows: TGTGCCAGCAGCCTAGGGACAGCCCCCCAACAGCCCCAGCATTTT. Translating gives CASSLGTAPQQPQHF. This chain connects TRBV6-5 to TRBJ1-5; 7 bases agree with TRBD1. Germline V CDR1 and CDR2: MNHEY, SVGAGI. J was trimmed by 7 bases and V by 6 bases; bases with no gene match: 12. The CDR3 spans 15 residues.

This clone was seen only once. The rearrangement links TRBV7-3 to TRBJ1-1; possible D gene TRBD1, 6 bases. V was cut by 2 bases and J by 1 base, with 11 bases left in between. Germline V gives CDR1 SGHTA, CDR2 FQGTGA. The CDR3 loop spans 15 amino acids. The CDR3 loop reads CASSLYSGQNTEAFF. The CDR3 DNA reads TGTGCCAGCAGCTTATATTCGGGACAGAACACTGAAGCTTTCTTT.

This chain uses TRBV24-1 with TRBJ2-1; possibly TRBD2 for D (5 bases). The CDR3 runs 17 residues. V lost 5 bases and J 3 bases, leaving 19 bases between the germline ends. CDR1 and CDR2 (germline): KGHDR, SFDVKD. DNA for the CDR3: TGTGCCACCAGTGGCACAACGGGGAGCGGAAACTACAATGAGCAGTTCTTC. Translation: CATSGTTGSGNYNEQFF.

The rearrangement joins TRBV12-5 to TRBJ2-1, with TRBD2 as a possible D gene (8 bases). The V gene's germline CDR1 is LGHNT and CDR2 FRNRAP. This CDR3 contains 18 residues. Trimming took off 0 bases at V and 4 bases at J, with 19 bases between the two ends. The CDR3 bases are TGTGCTAGTGGTTTGGTACGGGAGGGGGCTCTAGGATACAATGAGCAGTTCTTC. It codes for CASGLVREGALGYNEQFF.

The chain carries TRBV4-3 and TRBJ1-5, with 7 bases aligning to TRBD1. With 4 bases clipped from V and 7 bases from J, the junction kept 10 bases outside the gene matches. The CDR3 is 15 residues long. The germline CDR1 and CDR2 sequences are LGHNA and YSLEER. CDR3 sequence reads: CASSLNDQGEQPQHF. The CDR3 DNA reads TGCGCCAGCAGCCTTAATGATCAGGGGGAACAGCCCCAGCATTTT.

The chain employs TRBV19 and TRBJ2-3, with 7 bases lining up with TRBD2. Trimming cost V 7 bases and J 2 bases; bases outside gene matches: 9. The CDR3 extends over 15 amino acids. Germline V lookup: CDR1 LNHDA, CDR2 SQIVND (reference sequence). The CDR3 DNA reads as TGTGCCAGTACCACCTCGGGGGGATTCACAGATACGCAGTATTTT. Its translation: CASTTSGGFTDTQYF.

The chain uses TRBV25-1 and TRBJ2-7; tentative D call: TRBD1 (6 bases). V dropped 3 bases and J dropped 0 bases, with 6 bases sitting between them. Germline V gene sequence: CDR1 MGHDK, CDR2 SYGVNS. This CDR3 has 13 residues. CDR3 amino acids: CASSEDSSYEQYF. CDR3 in DNA: TGTGCCAGCAGTGAGGACAGCTCCTACGAGCAGTACTTC.

This rearrangement joins TRBV19 to TRBJ1-5, with no clear D. Trimming took 2 bases from V and 7 from J, leaving 9 bases between them. The CDR3 is made up of 13 amino acids. Looked up from germline, CDR1 is LNHDA and CDR2 is SQIVND (reference sequence). CDR3 loop: CASSISEIQPQHF. The DNA of the CDR3 is TGTGCCAGTAGTATAAGCGAAATACAGCCCCAGCATTTT.

The chain couples TRBV30 to TRBJ2-7, with 8 bases aligning to TRBD2. The CDR3 is made up of 14 amino acids. Germline V gene lookup returns CDR1 GTSNPN and CDR2 SVGIG (reference sequence). J was trimmed by 6 bases and V by 5 bases; bases with no gene match: 12. The CDR3 region has the DNA TGTGCCTGGGCATCGGGGACTAGAACCCCCGAGCAGTACTTC. Amino acid sequence: CAWASGTRTPEQYF. Combining the CDR3 with reference TRBV30 and TRBJ2-7 gives the whole variable domain SQTIHQWPATLVQPVGSPLSLECTVEGTSNPNLYWYRQAAGRGLQLLFYSVGIGQISSEVPQNLSASRPQDRQFILSSKKLLLSDSGFYLCAWASGTRTPEQYFGPGTRLTVT.

This clone was recorded only once. The J gene is TRBJ2-1, the V gene TRBV14, with 14 bases matching TRBD2. V shed 6 bases and J 8 bases; nucleotides not matched to a gene: 9. Looked up from germline, CDR1 is SGHDN and CDR2 is FVKESK. CDR3 length: 16 amino acids. The CDR3 coding sequence is TGTGCCAGCAGGCAATGGACTAGCGGGAGGTCGGATGAGCAGTTCTTC. Translation gives CASRQWTSGRSDEQFF.

The V gene is TRBV11-2, the J gene TRBJ2-1, with 7 bases fitting TRBD2. Germline V gives CDR1 SGHAT, CDR2 FQNNGV. V lost 5 bases, J lost 8 bases, and 9 bases stayed unmatched. The CDR3 spans 14 residues. The CDR3 nucleotides are TGTGCCAGCAGCGCCGGGGGGATACTGGATGAGCAGTTCTTC. Translation: CASSAGGILDEQFF.

This chain links TRBV2 with TRBJ2-5; D may be TRBD1 (6 bases). Germline V lookup: CDR1 SNHLY, CDR2 FYNNEI. V shed 7 bases and J shed 4 bases, with 16 bases lying between them. The CDR3 totals 14 residues. This CDR3 reads CASKKSRGLETQYF. In nucleotides, the CDR3 is TGTGCCAGCAAAAAGTCCAGGGGCTTAGAGACCCAGTACTTC.

The V call is TRBV6-6, the J call TRBJ2-6; 7 bases match TRBD2. Germline trimming cut 6 bases from V and 5 bases from J; bases unmatched to any gene: 4. The germline gives CDR1 MNHNY, CDR2 SVGAGI (reference sequence). This CDR3 is 14 amino acids long. DNA for the CDR3: TGTGCCAGCAGACGACTAGCCTGGGCCAACGTCCTGACTTTC. As protein: CASRRLAWANVLTF.

The rearrangement uses TRBV10-2 and TRBJ1-2, with D perhaps TRBD1 (5 bases). Germline V CDR1 and CDR2: WSHSY, SAAADI. The length of the CDR3 is 14 residues. V was clipped by 2 bases and J by 8 bases, with 15 bases between them. CDR3 sequence (DNA): TGCGCCAGCAGTGAGGGGCATGGGGCCAGGGGCTACACCTTC. Its protein is CASSEGHGARGYTF.

This rearrangement joins TRBV3-1 (or the pseudogene TRBV3-2) to TRBJ1-2; perhaps TRBD1 as D (6 bases). The V and J ends lost 1 base and 12 bases respectively, with 9 bases between them. The CDR3 loop spans 11 amino acids. Germline loops: CDR1 LGHDT, CDR2 YNNKEL (reference sequence). CDR3 amino acids: CASSQGTVNTF. In DNA form, the CDR3 reads TGTGCCAGCAGCCAAGGGACAGTCAACACCTTC.

This clone was seen just once. This chain connects TRBV5-1 to TRBJ1-2, with TRBD1 as a possible D gene (5 bases). V dropped 4 bases and J dropped 2 bases, with 15 bases sitting between them. The germline V gene encodes CDR1 SGHRS and CDR2 YFSETQ. This CDR3 has 15 amino acids. The CDR3 is CASSQVPGGNYGYTF. The CDR3 DNA reads TGCGCCAGCAGCCAGGTTCCGGGGGGGAACTATGGCTACACCTTC.

This clone was seen a few times. This chain links TRBV2 with TRBJ1-5; D may be TRBD1 (5 bases). The germline V gene encodes CDR1 SNHLY and CDR2 FYNNEI. This CDR3 has 13 residues. V gave up 6 bases and J gave up 6 bases, with 12 bases separating them. Here the CDR3 reads CASRRGGGQPQHF. As DNA, the CDR3 is TGTGCCAGCAGACGGGGGGGAGGTCAGCCCCAGCATTTT.

The CDR3 here is CASSQAVTGDSSGNTIYF. The CDR3 DNA reads as TGTGCCAGCAGCCAGGCCGTCACAGGTGACAGCTCTGGAAACACCATATATTTT. This chain connects TRBV4-2 to TRBJ1-3; D perhaps matches TRBD1 (5 bases). The CDR3 contains 18 residues. Deletions cut 3 bases from V and 0 bases from J, with 18 bases between. Germline-derived CDR1 and CDR2 are LGHNA and YNFKEQ.

The chain employs TRBV7-9 and TRBJ1-4; 9 bases align to TRBD1. The CDR3 length is 15 residues. The V segment lost 5 bases and the J segment 7 bases; nucleotides outside the gene matches: 8. Germline V CDR1 and CDR2: SEHNR, FQNEAQ (reference sequence). The CDR3 nucleotides are TGTGCCAGCAGCCTTCCCGGGACAGGGTTTGAAAAACTGTTTTTT. Its translation: CASSLPGTGFEKLFF.

This chain connects TRBV30 to TRBJ2-7; weak D call: TRBD2 (6 bases). Germline V gene lookup returns CDR1 GTSNPN and CDR2 SVGIG (reference sequence). V lost 1 base to trimming and J lost 10 bases, with 17 bases between them. This CDR3 region has 13 residues. CDR3 in amino acids: CAWSGQLAVVQYF. The DNA of the CDR3 is TGTGCCTGGAGTGGGCAACTAGCCGTAGTCCAGTACTTC.

The rearrangement joins TRBV28 to TRBJ2-1; TRBD2 is a possible D gene (5 bases). Trimming removed 4 bases at V and 4 bases at J, with 8 bases between. The CDR3 contains 13 residues. CDR1 and CDR2 from the germline V gene are MDHEN and SYDVKM. This chain's CDR3 is CASSWTGYNEQFF. As DNA, the CDR3 is TGTGCCAGCAGTTGGACGGGGTACAATGAGCAGTTCTTC.

The V gene is TRBV10-3, the J gene TRBJ2-5, with 14 bases fitting TRBD2. After removal of 2 bases from V and 3 bases from J, the junction contained 2 bases not matched to a gene. Germline V CDR1 and CDR2: ENHRY, SYGVKD. CDR3 length equals 16 residues. CDR3 protein: CAISEATSGREETQYF. The DNA for the CDR3 is TGTGCCATCAGTGAGGCGACTAGCGGGAGGGAAGAGACCCAGTACTTC.

This clone was counted only a few times. The rearrangement links TRBV5-1 to TRBJ2-7, with 8 bases lining up with TRBD2. Germline CDR1 SGHRS, CDR2 YFSETQ. V lost 1 base, J lost 0 bases, and 12 bases stayed unmatched. This CDR3 is built from 18 residues. CDR3: CASSLSLAGGGNSYEQYF. The CDR3 DNA is TGCGCCAGCAGCTTGAGTCTAGCGGGCGGAGGGAACTCCTACGAGCAGTACTTC.

The rearrangement links TRBV3-1 (or the pseudogene TRBV3-2) to TRBJ2-1, with 12 nucleotides matching TRBD2. CDR1 LGHDT and CDR2 YNNKEL come from the germline V gene (reference sequence). CDR3 length: 15 residues. The junction had 8 bases not matched to a gene; V was cut back by 6 bases and J by 8 bases. CDR3 protein: CASSRLAGAFHEQFF. The CDR3 DNA reads as TGTGCCAGCAGTCGACTAGCGGGAGCTTTCCATGAGCAGTTCTTC.

In this sample, this clone turned up once. This chain joins TRBV6-2 or TRBV6-3 and TRBJ1-2; D unclear. The V gene's germline CDR1 is MNHEY and CDR2 SVGEGT. Trimming removed 0 bases from V and 3 bases from J, with 23 bases in between. There are 19 residues in the CDR3. The CDR3 protein is CASSYSIFRHQATYYGYTF. CDR3 coding DNA: TGTGCCAGCAGTTACTCGATCTTCAGACACCAAGCCACTTACTATGGCTACACCTTC.

This chain joins TRBV7-3 and TRBJ1-6, with 8 bases fitting TRBD1. Looked up from germline, CDR1 is SGHTA and CDR2 is FQGTGA. Trimming removed 0 bases from V and 9 bases from J; junction bases left unmatched: 7. The CDR3 consists of 16 residues. The chain's CDR3 is CASSLTDRGSTSPLHF. CDR3 nucleotides: TGTGCCAGCAGCTTAACAGACAGGGGTTCGACTTCACCCCTCCACTTT.